The text below deals with one TCR beta chain. No antigen is known for it. Deletions cut 2 bases from V and 1 base from J, with 9 bases between. CDR1 is SGHNT and CDR2 is YYREEE in the germline V gene (reference sequence). The CDR3 runs 15 residues. Donors sampled were nominally healthy, though unrecorded immune exposures were likely. With 60 Vbeta and 13 Jbeta primers, the PCR was carried out. Libraries were prepared by immunoSEQ multiplex PCR; TCRdb keeps only in-frame clonotypes and omits some of them. Here the sample spans over 130,000 clones, about three quarters being singletons. The data originate from a study of cytomegalovirus exposure and HLA in healthy donors. Points from the study as a whole: Rarity held for most TCR sequences, but there were some public TCRs that occurred in many donors.

This TCR was sampled from a man aged 40-55 years in good health and CMV-seronegative. The sequenced material came from PBMCs. This chain connects TRBV5-4 to TRBJ2-2; D not resolved. The CDR3 DNA follows: TGTGCCAGCAGCTTATCACACATGAACACCGGGGAGCTGTTTTTT. Residues: CASSLSHMNTGELFF. The full variable domain, with the rest looked up from reference TRBV5-4 and TRBJ2-2, is ETGVTQSPTHLIKTRGQQVTLRCSSQSGHNTVSWYQQALGQGPQFIFQYYREEENGRGNFPPRFSGLQFPNYSSELNVNALELDDSALYLCASSLSHMNTGELFFGEGSRLTVL.